Listed below are T cell receptor beta chains from one sample, sequenced in a study of T cell responses to AZD1222 COVID-19 vaccine. Data came from immunoSEQ multiplex PCR; TCRdb stores just in-frame clones and leaves some out. This table holds 140,000 to 150,000 clones, about nine tenths found once. Material: peripheral blood, obtained on day 0 of AZD1222 vaccination. These receptor sequences come from an adult in good health. CDR3s include the opening cysteine and the closing phenylalanine or tryptophan. The order of the fields is clone size, V gene, D gene, J gene, CDR3 DNA, CDR3 protein. A D gene is named only where the DNA matches it firmly. Not every row has a clone size; where given, it reads once, few, many or a size class.

>-|TRBV18|TRBD1|TRBJ1-1
TGTGCCAGCTCACCAACAGGGGGTTTGGACACTGAAGCTTTCTTT
CASSPTGGLDTEAFF
>-|TRBV21-1|-|TRBJ2-3
TGTGCCAGCAGCAGGCGGAGAAGCGGGGAGTACACAGATACGCAGTATTTT
CASSRRRSGEYTDTQYF
>-|TRBV2|TRBD2|TRBJ2-1
TGTGCCAGCAGTGAAGCGCTTAAAAAGCGGGAGGCTATCAATGAGCAGTTCTTC
CASSEALKKREAINEQFF
>-|TRBV5-8|-|TRBJ1-3
TGTGCCAGCAGCTTTGGCCCTGGAAACACCATATATTTT
CASSFGPGNTIYF
>-|TRBV3-1/TRBV3-2|-|TRBJ1-5
TGTGCCAGCAGCCAAGCCAAAGGACCCCAGCATTTT
CASSQAKGPQHF
>-|TRBV11-2|-|TRBJ2-1
TGTGCCAGCAGCTTAGATTACCGGGATGAGCAGTTCTTC
CASSLDYRDEQFF
>-|TRBV18|TRBD1|TRBJ1-2
TGTGCCAGCACGCCGGGACAGGGGCCTAACTATGGCTACACCTTC
CASTPGQGPNYGYTF
>-|TRBV12-3/TRBV12-4|-|TRBJ1-5
TGTGCCAGCAGTTGGGGGGGGAATCAGCCCCAGCATTTT
CASSWGGNQPQHF
>once|TRBV11-3|-|TRBJ1-1
TGTGCCAGCAGAAGGAGTATGAACACTGAAGCTTTCTTT
CASRRSMNTEAFF
>-|TRBV15|-|TRBJ2-3
TGTGCCACCAGCAGAGGACGGGGGAACACAGATACGCAGTATTTT
CATSRGRGNTDTQYF
>once|TRBV6-1|-|TRBJ1-4
TGTGCCAGCAGTGAATTACCAAGTGAAAAACTGTTTTTT
CASSELPSEKLFF
>-|TRBV5-5|-|TRBJ2-7
TGTGCCAGCAGCTTGGCTTGGGGAGACTACGAGCAGTACTTC
CASSLAWGDYEQYF
>-|TRBV28|-|TRBJ1-1
TGTGCCAGCAGTCGGACCGGGAACACTGAAGCTTTCTTT
CASSRTGNTEAFF
>few|TRBV6-4|-|TRBJ2-7
TGTGCCAGCAGCCCTTACGGAGGGGGTTCCTACGAGCAGTACTTC
CASSPYGGGSYEQYF
>-|TRBV29-1|TRBD2|TRBJ2-1
TGCAGCGTAGAGCGGGAGGGCCTTTCGCAGTTCTTC
CSVEREGLSQFF
>-|TRBV28|-|TRBJ1-1
TGTGCCAGCAGCGTGACTTCTAAGTCAGCTTTCTTT
CASSVTSKSAFF
>-|TRBV12-2|-|TRBJ2-2
TGTGCAAGTCGCTTGGTTTATGCTAGAGGGACCCCCACCGGGGAGCTGTTTTTT
CASRLVYARGTPTGELFF
>-|TRBV30|-|TRBJ2-3
TGTGCCTGGAGCCGGGGGACAGATACGCAGTATTTT
CAWSRGTDTQYF
>-|TRBV4-1|-|TRBJ1-1
TGCGCCAGCAGCCAAGAGGGTGGAGGGACGACTGAAGCTTTCTTT
CASSQEGGGTTEAFF
>-|TRBV7-3|-|TRBJ2-4
TGTGCCAGCAGTGAAGAAGCCAAAAACATTCAGTACTTC
CASSEEAKNIQYF
>once|TRBV7-3|-|TRBJ1-2
TGTGCCAGCAGCTTAACGTCGGGATCTGATGGCTACACCTTC
CASSLTSGSDGYTF
>-|TRBV18|-|TRBJ1-3
TGTGCCAGCTCACCACTTGGCTCCGAAAGCGGTCGGGGAAACACCATATATTTT
CASSPLGSESGRGNTIYF
>-|TRBV24-1|-|TRBJ2-2
TGTGCCACCAGTGACCGACCAGGTTCTGACACCGGGGAGCTGTTTTTT
CATSDRPGSDTGELFF
>many|TRBV4-1|-|TRBJ1-3
TGCGCCAGCAGCCAAACACAGGGTTTGGGGAACACCATATATTTT
CASSQTQGLGNTIYF
>-|TRBV12-2|-|TRBJ1-2
TGTGCAACCGGTCACAGGCTTAACTATGGCTACACCTTC
CATGHRLNYGYTF
>-|TRBV11-1|TRBD1|TRBJ2-7
TGTGCCAGCAGCTTGAGACAGGGGGTCGGCGAGCAGTACTTC
CASSLRQGVGEQYF
>-|TRBV28|-|TRBJ1-1
TGTGCCAGCAGACGAATCCGGACAGACTTAGCTGAAGCTTTCTTT
CASRRIRTDLAEAFF
>few|TRBV28|-|TRBJ2-7
TGTGCCAGCAGTTCTGTACACGAGCAGTACTTC
CASSSVHEQYF
>-|TRBV6-1|TRBD1|TRBJ2-2
TGTGCCAGCAGTGAATCACAGGGGGGAACCGGGGAGCTGTTTTTT
CASSESQGGTGELFF
>-|TRBV28|-|TRBJ1-1
TGTGCCAGCAGGCCAAGAAGGTACATGAACACTGAAGCTTTCTTT
CASRPRRYMNTEAFF
>-|TRBV5-6|-|TRBJ2-7
TGTGCCACCTCGATCCGGGTTTCCTACGAGCAGTACTTC
CATSIRVSYEQYF
>once|TRBV19|TRBD1|TRBJ1-5
TGTGCCAGTAGTATCGGGTGGGCAGGGGGTAGGCCCCAGCATTTT
CASSIGWAGGRPQHF
>-|TRBV6-2/TRBV6-3|-|TRBJ1-5
TGTGCCAGCAGTTACTCGAAGGGCCCCGGACAGCGACTCAATCAGCCCCAGCATTTT
CASSYSKGPGQRLNQPQHF
>-|TRBV28|TRBD2|TRBJ2-3
TGTGCCAGCAGGACTAGCGGGAGGGAGAGCACAGATACGCAGTATTTT
CASRTSGRESTDTQYF
>-|TRBV7-8|-|TRBJ2-5
TGTGCCAGCGGACCCCAAGAGACCCAGTACTTC
CASGPQETQYF
>once|TRBV29-1|-|TRBJ1-3
TGCAGCGTTGGGCAGGGTGGAAACACCATATATTTT
CSVGQGGNTIYF
>-|TRBV30|-|TRBJ1-2
TGTGCCTGGAGTCCGGGGCCATCCCTCTATGGCTACACCTTC
CAWSPGPSLYGYTF
>-|TRBV28|-|TRBJ2-1
TGTGCCAGCAGTTCTGTCTTGGGGGCGGGCTACAATGAGCAGTTCTTC
CASSSVLGAGYNEQFF
>-|TRBV28|TRBD2|TRBJ2-7
TGTGCCAGCACCCAACGCCGGGGGGGCCGCCACGAGCAGTACTTC
CASTQRRGGRHEQYF
>-|TRBV28|-|TRBJ2-3
TGTGCCAGCAGCCGTAGCGGACCTAGCACAGATACGCAGTATTTT
CASSRSGPSTDTQYF
>-|TRBV11-2|-|TRBJ2-7
TGTGCCAGCAGCTTGGGGACTCTGGGCTACGAGCAGTACTTC
CASSLGTLGYEQYF
>-|TRBV12-3/TRBV12-4|-|TRBJ1-2
TGTGCCAGCAGTTTCCGCGGTGGCTACACCTTC
CASSFRGGYTF
>-|TRBV6-2/TRBV6-3|-|TRBJ2-5
TGTGCCAGCAGTTACGGGTTGGAAGAGACCCAGTACTTC
CASSYGLEETQYF
>-|TRBV5-6|-|TRBJ2-1
TGTGCCAGCACCGTGGGGCTCGACAGCTACAATGAGCAGTTCTTC
CASTVGLDSYNEQFF
>-|TRBV19|-|TRBJ1-2
TGTGCCAGTAGTATCCACGAGACACCAAATGGCTACACCTTC
CASSIHETPNGYTF
>-|TRBV7-2|-|TRBJ2-7
TGTGCCAGCAGCGGAGCCGGGACGGGCCTTTACGAGCAGTACTTC
CASSGAGTGLYEQYF
>-|TRBV4-2|-|TRBJ2-1
TGTGCCAGCAGCCAAGTGTTCGCGGAAGCCTCCTACAATGAGCAGTTCTTC
CASSQVFAEASYNEQFF
>-|TRBV7-2|TRBD1|TRBJ1-4
TGTGCCAGCAGCTCCCAGACAGGGTCAATGATAAAACTGTTTTTT
CASSSQTGSMIKLFF
>-|TRBV7-2|-|TRBJ1-5
TGTGCCAGCAGTCCGGGCCTTGGGAGCAGTCAGCCCCAGCATTTT
CASSPGLGSSQPQHF
>few|TRBV9|-|TRBJ1-2
TGTGCCAGCAGCGAGACGGGACAAAACTATGGCTACACCTTC
CASSETGQNYGYTF
>-|TRBV18|-|TRBJ1-1
TGTGCCAGCTCACCACCGAGCAGGGGGAACACTGAAGCTTTCTTT
CASSPPSRGNTEAFF
>-|TRBV5-1|TRBD1|TRBJ1-2
TGCGCCAGCAGCTTGGATCCCGCGACAGGGGCTAACTATGGCTACACCTTC
CASSLDPATGANYGYTF
>-|TRBV7-2|-|TRBJ2-1
TGTGCCAGCAGCTTTGATCAGTCCTACAATGAGCAGTTCTTC
CASSFDQSYNEQFF